These 27 T cell receptor beta chains came from one sample sequenced in a study of blood T cell repertoires in COVID-19. The data were produced by immunoSEQ multiplex PCR, yet TCRdb's version contains in-frame clones alone and is incomplete. The repertoire has about 130,000 clones, approximately 81% of them found once; the top ten carry roughly 5.5%. The sequencing input was peripheral blood. Receptors originate from a man aged 60-69 years with acute or convalescent COVID-19.

This clone was seen only a few times. The chain uses TRBV9 and TRBJ1-2; D is undetermined. CDR3 length equals 15 residues. Germline CDR1 reads SGDLS; CDR2 reads YYNGEE. V dropped 3 bases and J dropped 9 bases, with 21 bases sitting between them. CDR3: CASSEETPSWKSYTF. The CDR3, as DNA: TGTGCCAGCAGCGAGGAGACGCCTTCTTGGAAGAGCTACACCTTC. Full variable domain (remainder filled in from reference TRBV9 and TRBJ1-2): DSGVTQTPKHLITATGQRVTLRCSPRSGDLSVYWYQQSLDQGLQFLIQYYNGEERAKGNILERFSAQQFPDLHSELNLSSLELGDSALYFCASSEETPSWKSYTFGSGTRLTVV.

The rearrangement links TRBV7-9 to TRBJ2-1, with 11 bases identical to TRBD2. Germline-derived CDR1 and CDR2 are SEHNR and FQNEAQ (reference sequence). V trimming: 3 bases; J trimming: 7 bases; junction bases outside the gene matches: 8. The CDR3 consists of 16 residues. Here the CDR3 reads CASSLVAGGSRNEQFF. CDR3 DNA: TGTGCCAGCAGCTTGGTAGCGGGAGGGTCGAGGAATGAGCAGTTCTTC.

The V and J genes are TRBV5-3 and TRBJ2-7, with 7 bases matching TRBD1. TRBV5-3 has ORF status, its function being uncertain. V lost 9 bases to trimming and J lost 9 bases; unmatched junction nucleotides: 15. CDR3 length: 13 amino acids. The CDR3 DNA is TGTGCCACGGCGACTGGGACAGAAAGCGTGCAGTACTTC. Its protein product is CATATGTESVQYF.

This clone was detected only a few times. The chain is built from TRBV10-1 and TRBJ1-1; 7 nucleotides line up with TRBD1. Germline V gene sequence: CDR1 WNHNN, CDR2 SYGVQD (reference sequence). The ends lost 0 bases at V and 6 bases at J; junction bases unmatched: 7. The CDR3 extends over 15 amino acids. DNA for the CDR3: TGCGCCAGCAGTGAGTCGAAAGGACAGGCTTCTGAAGCTTTCTTT. It translates to CASSESKGQASEAFF.

The chain couples TRBV19 to TRBJ1-1; D is possibly TRBD1 (6 bases). The V gene lost 3 bases and the J gene lost 10 bases, with 15 bases spanning the gap. Germline V gene data show CDR1 as LNHDA and CDR2 as SQIVND (reference sequence). The CDR3 covers 13 residues. The CDR3: CASSIERTATAFF. The CDR3 DNA sequence: TGTGCCAGTAGTATTGAAAGGACAGCGACAGCTTTCTTT.

This chain connects TRBV7-3 to TRBJ2-1, with a tentative D call TRBD1 (6 bases). Germline V gene lookup returns CDR1 SGHTA and CDR2 FQGTGA. CDR3 size: 15 residues. V shed 2 bases and J shed 0 bases, with 8 bases lying between them. The CDR3 here is CASSLQGYSYNEQFF. The CDR3 region has the DNA TGTGCCAGCAGCTTACAGGGGTACTCCTACAATGAGCAGTTCTTC.

The genes are TRBV5-1 and TRBJ2-2, with D unresolved. Germline lookup yields CDR1 SGHRS and CDR2 YFSETQ. CDR3 length: 16 residues. V lost 5 bases and J 0 bases, leaving 14 bases between the germline ends. Here the CDR3 reads CASRAPGTTNTGELFF. In DNA, the CDR3 is TGCGCCAGCAGAGCCCCGGGTACAACGAACACCGGGGAGCTGTTTTTT.

The chain recombines TRBV7-3 with TRBJ2-2, with D maybe TRBD1 (5 bases). In germline, CDR1 is SGHTA, CDR2 FQGTGA. There are 15 residues in the CDR3. Trimming took off 1 base at V and 4 bases at J, with 10 bases between the two ends. This CDR3 reads CASSLNPRGTGELFF. The CDR3 bases are TGTGCCAGCAGCTTAAACCCAAGGGGCACCGGGGAGCTGTTTTTT.

The genes are TRBV7-9 and TRBJ1-1; 8 bases match TRBD1. The CDR3 runs 15 residues. Unmatched junction bases numbered 4, after V lost 4 bases and J lost 0 bases. The V gene's germline CDR1 is SEHNR and CDR2 FQNEAQ (reference sequence). CDR3: CASSSWDRLNTEAFF. CDR3 in DNA: TGTGCCAGCAGCTCCTGGGACAGGTTGAACACTGAAGCTTTCTTT.

The sample holds one count of this clone. The CDR3, as DNA: TGTGCCAGCTCACCTACGAGACAGGGTTCCTACGAGCAGTACTTC. It yields the protein CASSPTRQGSYEQYF. This chain connects TRBV18 to TRBJ2-7; 7 bases fit TRBD1. The V gene's germline CDR1 is KGHSH and CDR2 LQKENI. The CDR3 extends over 15 amino acids. J gave up 1 base and V 3 bases, and 6 bases lay outside the gene matches.

The chain combines TRBV5-4 with TRBJ2-1; D is perhaps TRBD2 (6 bases). This CDR3 spans 16 amino acids. V gave up 4 bases and J gave up 4 bases, with 18 bases separating them. Germline V gene data show CDR1 as SGHNT and CDR2 as YYREEE (reference sequence). CDR3 coding DNA: TGTGCCAGCAGCAAAAGCGCGGGAACCCTTTACAATGAGCAGTTCTTC. Its translation: CASSKSAGTLYNEQFF.

The CDR3 spells CASAGTGRAYGYTF. CDR3 DNA: TGTGCCAGCGCCGGGACAGGGCGGGCCTATGGCTACACCTTC. The chain has TRBV27 and TRBJ1-2; 9 nucleotides match TRBD1. J was trimmed by 4 bases and V by 8 bases; bases with no gene match: 8. CDR3 length: 14 residues. CDR1 is MNHEY, CDR2 SMNVEV, per germline (reference sequence).

The chain carries TRBV5-1 and TRBJ1-5, with TRBD1 as a possible D gene (5 bases). V was trimmed by 0 bases and J by 0 bases, leaving 7 bases between them. The CDR3 extends over 15 amino acids. The germline V gene has CDR1 SGHRS and CDR2 YFSETQ. The CDR3 loop is CASSLEGFSNQPQHF. The CDR3 DNA reads as TGCGCCAGCAGCTTGGAGGGGTTTAGCAATCAGCCCCAGCATTTT.

The chain uses TRBV5-1 and TRBJ1-1; possibly TRBD1 for D (6 bases). Trimming stripped 0 bases from V and 1 base from J, with 10 bases between. The CDR3 spans 15 residues. The V gene's germline CDR1 is SGHRS and CDR2 YFSETQ. CDR3 protein: CASSLGDTPNTEAFF. The CDR3 DNA sequence: TGCGCCAGCAGCTTGGGGGACACCCCGAACACTGAAGCTTTCTTT.

The chain has TRBV9 and TRBJ1-2; weak D call: TRBD1 (6 bases). The CDR3 loop spans 15 amino acids. The V end was cut by 4 bases, the J end by 8 bases, with 21 bases between. Germline V gene data show CDR1 as SGDLS and CDR2 as YYNGEE. The CDR3 DNA reads TGTGCCAGCAGCCGGGACATGTCAGGGACGGGGGGCTACACCTTC. Protein: CASSRDMSGTGGYTF. Supplemented by reference TRBV9 and TRBJ1-2, the full variable domain reads DSGVTQTPKHLITATGQRVTLRCSPRSGDLSVYWYQQSLDQGLQFLIQYYNGEERAKGNILERFSAQQFPDLHSELNLSSLELGDSALYFCASSRDMSGTGGYTFGSGTRLTVV.

The CDR3 nucleotides read TGTGCCAGCTCAGTAACTAGCGGGGGCAACAATGAGCAGTTCTTC. This gives the protein CASSVTSGGNNEQFF. The chain joins TRBV18 to TRBJ2-1, with TRBD2 identical over 11 bases. CDR1 is KGHSH, CDR2 LQKENI, per germline. Germline trimming cut 5 bases from V and 5 bases from J; bases unmatched to any gene: 5. This CDR3 contains 15 residues.

The chain carries TRBV24-1 and TRBJ2-6, with 7 bases aligning to TRBD1. Germline V gene lookup returns CDR1 KGHDR and CDR2 SFDVKD. This CDR3 is 15 amino acids long. V was clipped by 6 bases and J by 3 bases; unmatched bases: 4. The CDR3 spells CATSPQGSGANVLTF. For the CDR3, the DNA is TGTGCCACCAGTCCACAGGGGAGTGGGGCCAACGTCCTGACTTTC.

This chain joins TRBV7-2 and TRBJ2-3; D is perhaps TRBD2 (6 bases). V was cut by 4 bases and J by 0 bases, with 11 bases left in between. Germline V gene lookup returns CDR1 SGHTA and CDR2 FQGNSA. The CDR3 contains 15 residues. For the CDR3, the DNA is TGTGCCAGCAGCTACACCGGGACTAGCACAGATACGCAGTATTTT. It yields the protein CASSYTGTSTDTQYF.

This chain links TRBV4-1 with TRBJ1-5, with 9 bases lining up with TRBD1. J was trimmed by 3 bases and V by 3 bases; bases with no gene match: 9. Per the germline V gene, CDR1 is MGHRA and CDR2 is YSYEKL. The CDR3 extends over 17 amino acids. Here the CDR3 reads CASSHRIRQGDNQPQHF. In nucleotides, the CDR3 is TGCGCCAGCAGCCACCGGATAAGACAGGGGGACAATCAGCCCCAGCATTTT.

This chain connects TRBV28 to TRBJ1-5, with D maybe TRBD1 (6 bases). CDR1 and CDR2 from the germline V gene are MDHEN and SYDVKM. Trimming removed 11 bases from V and 4 bases from J, with 9 bases in between. CDR3 length: 11 residues. This CDR3 reads CAGGDNQPQHF. DNA for the CDR3: TGTGCCGGGGGCGATAATCAGCCCCAGCATTTT.

The chain uses TRBV10-2 and TRBJ2-1; 8 bases agree with TRBD1. Trimming cost V 8 bases and J 0 bases; bases outside gene matches: 3. The CDR3 loop spans 14 amino acids. CDR1 is WSHSY, CDR2 SAAADI, per germline. The DNA for the CDR3 is TGCGCCAGCCTCAGGGGGCTCTCCTACAATGAGCAGTTCTTC. It codes for CASLRGLSYNEQFF.

The chain employs TRBV28 and TRBJ1-5; 7 positions agree with TRBD1. The V and J ends lost 7 bases and 2 bases, in that order; junction bases with no gene match: 11. This CDR3 spans 16 amino acids. Germline CDR1 MDHEN, CDR2 SYDVKM. Here the CDR3 reads CASTGQVEYGNQPQHF. In DNA form, the CDR3 reads TGTGCCAGCACTGGACAGGTCGAATATGGCAATCAGCCCCAGCATTTT. Based on the CDR3 plus reference TRBV28 and TRBJ1-5, the full variable domain is DVKVTQSSRYLVKRTGEKVFLECVQDMDHENMFWYRQDPGLGLRLIYFSYDVKMKEKGDIPEGYSVSREKKERFSLILESASTNQTSMYLCASTGQVEYGNQPQHFGDGTRLSIL.

About this clone: The likely explanation is a read error, given a far larger clone one base away. The chain is built from TRBV27 and TRBJ2-7, with 9 bases that match TRBD1. This CDR3 is 15 amino acids long. J gave up 0 bases and V 5 bases, and 5 bases lay outside the gene matches. Germline V gives CDR1 MNHEY, CDR2 SMNVEV (reference sequence). In DNA, the CDR3 is TGTGCCAGCAGTCCCGGGACAGGGTACTCCTACGAGCAGTACTTC. Translated: CASSPGTGYSYEQYF.

V usage is TRBV7-9 and J usage is TRBJ1-1, with D perhaps TRBD1 (5 bases). The CDR3 is made up of 12 amino acids. Trimming removed 3 bases from V and 7 bases from J, with 9 bases in between. Germline CDR1 reads SEHNR; CDR2 reads FQNEAQ (reference sequence). The CDR3 is CASSLWTREAFF. DNA for the CDR3: TGTGCCAGCAGCTTGTGGACACGTGAAGCTTTCTTT.

This chain joins TRBV19 and TRBJ2-2; tentative D call: TRBD1 (5 bases). Germline V CDR1 and CDR2: LNHDA, SQIVND (reference sequence). The CDR3 loop spans 15 amino acids. V dropped 4 bases and J dropped 1 base, with 10 bases sitting between them. CDR3 in amino acids: CASSKRDRNTGELFF. Here the CDR3 DNA reads TGTGCCAGTAGTAAACGCGACAGGAACACCGGGGAGCTGTTTTTT.

The chain combines TRBV5-1 with TRBJ2-3; D is uncertain. V was clipped by 0 bases and J by 0 bases, with 11 bases between them. CDR1 and CDR2 (germline): SGHRS, YFSETQ. CDR3 length equals 16 residues. The CDR3 DNA sequence: TGCGCCAGCAGCTTGGTTGGCCGTGCTAGCACAGATACGCAGTATTTT. This codes for CASSLVGRASTDTQYF.

The CDR3 sequence: CASSLSQGGYTF. CDR3 sequence (DNA): TGTGCCAGCAGCTTATCACAGGGCGGCTACACCTTC. V usage is TRBV7-9 and J usage is TRBJ1-2; tentatively, D is TRBD1 (6 bases). Germline CDR1 is SEHNR and CDR2 is FQNEAQ (reference sequence). Trimming stripped 2 bases from V and 8 bases from J, with 9 bases between. The CDR3 consists of 12 residues.